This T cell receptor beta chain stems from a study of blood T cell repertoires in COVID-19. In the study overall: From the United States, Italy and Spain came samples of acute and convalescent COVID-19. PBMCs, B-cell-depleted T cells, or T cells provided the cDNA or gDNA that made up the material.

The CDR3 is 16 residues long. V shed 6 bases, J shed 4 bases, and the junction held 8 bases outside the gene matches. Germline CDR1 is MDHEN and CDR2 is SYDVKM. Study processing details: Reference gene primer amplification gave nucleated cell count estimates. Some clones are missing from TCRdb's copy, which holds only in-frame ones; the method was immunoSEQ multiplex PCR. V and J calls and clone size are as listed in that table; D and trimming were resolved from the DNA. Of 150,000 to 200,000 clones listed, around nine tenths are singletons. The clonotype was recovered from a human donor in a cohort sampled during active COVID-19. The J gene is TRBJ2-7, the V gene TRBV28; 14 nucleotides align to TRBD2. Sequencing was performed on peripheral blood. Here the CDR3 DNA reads TGTGCCAGCAGCTCCATGACTAGCGGGAGGGTTTACGAGCAGTACTTC. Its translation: CASSSMTSGRVYEQYF.